One sample yielded the 30 T cell receptor beta chains listed below, sequenced in a study of shared clonotypes between healthy human individuals. CD45RO-negative, CCR7-positively selected cells formed the naive CD8 fraction, excluding terminally differentiated effector memory CD45RA+ cells. Generated by immunoSEQ multiplex PCR, the TCRdb table keeps only in-frame clones and is missing some. The profile shows 2 million to 2.5 million clones, just over 90% of them singletons. Sequenced input: naive CD8+ T cells from PBMCs. All receptors derive from a man aged 18 to 30 in good health. Some clones in this sample may be carry-over from other donors' samples.

The J gene is TRBJ2-6, the V gene TRBV6-5, with a weak D call TRBD1 (6 bases). Germline CDR1 reads MNHEY; CDR2 reads SVGAGI. The CDR3 is 13 amino acids. The V end was cut by 9 bases, the J end by 2 bases, with 8 bases between. The CDR3 DNA sequence: TGTGCCAGTAGACAGGCTGGGGCCAACGTCCTGACTTTC. Translating it yields CASRQAGANVLTF.

V is TRBV6-1 and J is TRBJ1-1, with TRBD1 matching over 7 bases. V lost 3 bases and J lost 0; bases outside the gene matches: 4. CDR3 length: 15 residues. Germline V gives CDR1 MNHNS, CDR2 SASEGT. Here the CDR3 DNA reads TGTGCCAGCAGTGAGGACAGGCCCATGAACACTGAAGCTTTCTTT. Encoded protein: CASSEDRPMNTEAFF.

V and J are TRBV7-8 and TRBJ2-5; D remains ambiguous. This CDR3 has 14 amino acids. CDR1 SGHVS and CDR2 FQNEAQ come from the germline V gene. Trimming cost V 5 bases and J 3 bases, with 13 bases left between them. CDR3 amino acids: CASSRRPPEETQYF. CDR3 in DNA: TGTGCCAGCAGCCGCCGCCCCCCGGAAGAGACCCAGTACTTC.

CDR3 protein: CASSGGTSGRGNEQFF. Written as DNA, the CDR3 is TGTGCCAGCTCAGGAGGGACTAGCGGGCGCGGGAATGAGCAGTTCTTC. V usage is TRBV18 and J usage is TRBJ2-1, with 12 bases that match TRBD2. CDR1 and CDR2 (germline): KGHSH, LQKENI. Germline trimming cut 5 bases from V and 7 bases from J; bases unmatched to any gene: 9. This CDR3 region has 16 residues.

The V and J genes are TRBV28 and TRBJ1-2; D gene uncertain. Germline V gene data show CDR1 as MDHEN and CDR2 as SYDVKM. V was trimmed by 3 bases and J by 4 bases, leaving 9 bases between them. The CDR3 loop spans 13 amino acids. The CDR3 nucleotides are TGTGCCAGCAGTTTTGTACGGAGCTATGGCTACACCTTC. Amino acid sequence: CASSFVRSYGYTF.

This sequence joins TRBV7-9 and TRBJ2-3; TRBD2 might be the D (6 bases). CDR1 and CDR2 from the germline V gene are SEHNR and FQNEAQ (reference sequence). The CDR3 consists of 14 residues. V shed 4 bases and J shed 6 bases, with 14 bases lying between them. CDR3 in DNA: TGTGCCAGCAGCTACAGCGGGTTCTTGGATACGCAGTATTTT. It encodes CASSYSGFLDTQYF.

As regards this clone: Distinct nucleotide sequences in the sample also encode this CDR3. The rearrangement links TRBV7-2 to TRBJ2-7, with D tentatively TRBD2 (5 bases). Germline values: CDR1 SGHTA, CDR2 FQGNSA. V was clipped by 0 bases and J by 0 bases, with 6 bases between them. This CDR3 has 14 residues. The CDR3 bases are TGTGCCAGCAGCTTAGCGGGGAGCTCCTACGAGCAGTACTTC. Amino acid sequence: CASSLAGSSYEQYF.

The chain has TRBV11-2 and TRBJ2-1, with 16 positions matching TRBD2. The V and J ends lost 5 bases and 7 bases, in that order; junction bases with no gene match: 8. This CDR3 region has 17 residues. Germline CDR1 reads SGHAT; CDR2 reads FQNNGV. The CDR3 nucleotides read TGTGCCAGCAGCCTTGGGACTAGCGGGAGGGCCGAGAATGAGCAGTTCTTC. Protein sequence: CASSLGTSGRAENEQFF.

The rearrangement uses TRBV7-6 and TRBJ2-5; 8 bases fit TRBD2. V gave up 5 bases and J gave up 3 bases; unmatched junction bases: 14. Germline values: CDR1 SGHVS, CDR2 FNYEAQ. The length of the CDR3 is 17 residues. For the CDR3, the DNA is TGTGCCAGCAGCCCCGTCCCGGGACTAGTTAGGGAAGAGACCCAGTACTTC. This gives the protein CASSPVPGLVREETQYF.

The chain carries TRBV7-9 and TRBJ1-6; D is undetermined. This CDR3 is built from 17 residues. The germline V and J ends were trimmed by 5 bases and 8 bases, with 22 bases remaining between them. Germline CDR1 is SEHNR and CDR2 is FQNEAQ (reference sequence). As DNA, the CDR3 is TGTGCCAGCAGCCCTACACTTTTTCCGGGCCGAGATTCACCCCTCCACTTT. Its translation: CASSPTLFPGRDSPLHF.

The table lists this clone with a count of one. The rearrangement uses TRBV19 and TRBJ2-7, with D hard to call. Trimming cost V 3 bases and J 0 bases, with 9 bases left between them. In germline, CDR1 is LNHDA, CDR2 SQIVND (reference sequence). CDR3 size: 14 residues. The chain's CDR3 is CASSMGESSYEQYF. Here the CDR3 DNA reads TGTGCCAGTAGTATGGGTGAAAGCTCCTACGAGCAGTACTTC.

The chain couples TRBV28 to TRBJ1-5; no firm D call. The CDR3 is made up of 14 amino acids. Germline CDR1 and CDR2: MDHEN and SYDVKM. V was clipped by 5 bases and J by 7 bases, with 15 bases between them. CDR3: CASSTDPFGQPQHF. The CDR3 DNA sequence: TGTGCCAGCAGTACGGACCCTTTTGGGCAGCCCCAGCATTTT.

The rearrangement links TRBV18 to TRBJ1-4; D might be TRBD1 (5 bases). CDR1 is KGHSH and CDR2 is LQKENI in the germline V gene. Trimming took 1 base from V and 2 from J, leaving 11 bases between them. The CDR3 covers 16 residues. The CDR3 sequence: CASSPRRVATNEKLFF. DNA of the CDR3: TGTGCCAGCTCACCACGCAGGGTAGCGACTAATGAAAAACTGTTTTTT.

The chain employs TRBV7-9 and TRBJ2-1; TRBD1 aligns across 8 bases. V was clipped by 5 bases and J by 4 bases; unmatched bases: 10. Germline V gene lookup returns CDR1 SEHNR and CDR2 FQNEAQ (reference sequence). The CDR3 totals 16 residues. The CDR3 coding sequence is TGTGCCAGCAGCCCAAAGGGACAGGAGACGTACAATGAGCAGTTCTTC. It specifies CASSPKGQETYNEQFF.

The rearrangement joins TRBV27 to TRBJ2-7, with D perhaps matching TRBD1 or TRBD2 (5 bases each). Germline V lookup: CDR1 MNHEY, CDR2 SMNVEV (reference sequence). The length of the CDR3 is 14 residues. V was clipped by 10 bases and J by 0 bases, with 16 bases between them. CDR3 loop: CATKEGLSSYEQYF. The CDR3 DNA reads TGTGCCACAAAAGAGGGGTTGAGCTCCTACGAGCAGTACTTC.

In nucleotides, the CDR3 is TGTGCCAGCAGTATCGACAGGGACTCTGGAAACACCATATATTTT. Amino acids: CASSIDRDSGNTIYF. The chain combines TRBV27 with TRBJ1-3, with 7 bases identical to TRBD1. The CDR3 loop spans 15 amino acids. Trimming cost V 5 bases and J 0 bases; bases outside gene matches: 4. Germline CDR1 reads MNHEY; CDR2 reads SMNVEV (reference sequence).

The chain is built from TRBV4-1 and TRBJ2-1, with D uncertain. The length of the CDR3 is 15 residues. The germline gives CDR1 MGHRA, CDR2 YSYEKL. Between the trimmed V and J ends, which lost 4 bases and 8 bases, there was a span of 18 bases. The CDR3 sequence: CASSRTVKPGDEQFF. CDR3 in DNA: TGCGCCAGCAGCCGCACGGTCAAACCTGGGGATGAGCAGTTCTTC.

The gene calls are TRBV5-1 and TRBJ2-3, with 11 positions matching TRBD2. Per germline, CDR1 SGHRS and CDR2 YFSETQ. The V and J ends lost 6 bases and 4 bases, in that order; junction bases with no gene match: 7. There are 15 residues in the CDR3. The CDR3 region is CASTLAGGNADTQYF. Here the CDR3 DNA reads TGCGCCAGCACGCTAGCGGGAGGTAATGCAGATACGCAGTATTTT.

The rearrangement uses TRBV5-1 and TRBJ1-1; D gene unclear. Germline CDR1 is SGHRS and CDR2 is YFSETQ. The CDR3 extends over 13 amino acids. The ends were cut back, 6 bases at V and 7 bases at J, with 16 bases in the middle. CDR3 in DNA: TGCGCCAGCAACACAGACGACACCTTTGAAGCTTTCTTT. Translating gives CASNTDDTFEAFF.

This chain links TRBV28 with TRBJ2-1; 16 bases align to TRBD2. The germline V gene has CDR1 MDHEN and CDR2 SYDVKM. Unmatched junction bases numbered 1, after V lost 3 bases and J lost 8 bases. CDR3 length: 15 residues. The CDR3 DNA sequence: TGTGCCAGCAGTTTCGGGACTAGCGGGAGGGATGAGCAGTTCTTC. Its protein is CASSFGTSGRDEQFF.

This sequence joins TRBV6-5 and TRBJ1-5; D perhaps matches TRBD1 (5 bases). V was clipped by 2 bases and J by 2 bases, with 13 bases between them. CDR1 is MNHEY, CDR2 SVGAGI, per germline. CDR3 size: 16 residues. CDR3 coding DNA: TGTGCCAGCAGTTACCGCAGGCCGGGGGGCAATCAGCCCCAGCATTTT. Protein product: CASSYRRPGGNQPQHF.

This rearrangement joins TRBV27 to TRBJ1-5, with D perhaps TRBD1 (5 bases). With 3 bases removed from V and 7 bases from J, the gap between germline ends came to 13 bases. The CDR3 is 14 amino acids. Looked up from germline, CDR1 is MNHEY and CDR2 is SMNVEV (reference sequence). CDR3 protein: CASSFMGRDQPQHF. The CDR3 DNA reads as TGTGCCAGCAGTTTTATGGGCAGGGACCAGCCCCAGCATTTT.

The rearrangement uses TRBV19 and TRBJ1-2; 8 bases line up with TRBD1. Trimming cost V 3 bases and J 1 base; bases outside gene matches: 10. Germline assignment: CDR1 LNHDA and CDR2 SQIVND (reference sequence). This CDR3 comprises 17 residues. CDR3 residues: CASSIYFGTGLNYGYTF. Written as DNA, the CDR3 is TGTGCCAGTAGTATTTATTTCGGGACAGGCCTTAACTATGGCTACACCTTC.

The chain is built from TRBV9 and TRBJ2-1; no clear D gene. Germline-derived CDR1 and CDR2 are SGDLS and YYNGEE. The V gene lost 0 bases and the J gene lost 7 bases, with 11 bases spanning the gap. The CDR3 consists of 14 residues. CDR3 region: CASSVAVAANEQFF. DNA for the CDR3: TGTGCCAGCAGCGTAGCGGTAGCAGCGAATGAGCAGTTCTTC.

The CDR3 sequence is CASSLDQIGENDDNNEQFF. CDR3 DNA: TGTGCCAGCAGCTTAGATCAGATAGGCGAAAACGATGATAACAATGAGCAGTTCTTC. This chain links TRBV7-8 with TRBJ2-1, with D hard to call. This CDR3 has 19 residues. Germline-derived CDR1 and CDR2 are SGHVS and FQNEAQ. Deletions cut 1 base from V and 5 bases from J, with 24 bases between.

Concerning this clone: Other DNA variants within this sample encode the same CDR3. The genes are TRBV9 and TRBJ2-7, with 11 bases that match TRBD1. The CDR3 has 14 residues. CDR1 SGDLS and CDR2 YYNGEE come from the germline V gene. V trimming: 3 bases; J trimming: 5 bases; junction bases outside the gene matches: 4. The CDR3 DNA reads TGTGCCAGCAGCGCCGGACAGGGGGCACACGAGCAGTACTTC. Translating it yields CASSAGQGAHEQYF.

In regard to this clone: Since no conserved phenylalanine or tryptophan closes the CDR3, a read error is the likely cause. The limits of the CDR3 on the DNA are not certain, so only TCRdb's listed CDR3 is given. The chain joins TRBV7-9 to TRBJ2-3. The CDR3 length is 11 residues, termini included. Germline CDR1 reads SEHNR; CDR2 reads FQNEAQ (reference sequence). CDR3 in amino acids: CASSLVDPLLL.

The gene calls are TRBV9 and TRBJ2-5; D is possibly TRBD2 (6 bases). Trimming removed 3 bases from V and 5 bases from J, with 14 bases in between. The CDR3 consists of 14 residues. The V gene's germline CDR1 is SGDLS and CDR2 YYNGEE. The CDR3 reads CASSARGVAETQYF. CDR3 coding DNA: TGTGCCAGCAGCGCGCGCGGGGTGGCTGAGACCCAGTACTTC. Complete variable domain (other parts from reference TRBV9 and TRBJ2-5): DSGVTQTPKHLITATGQRVTLRCSPRSGDLSVYWYQQSLDQGLQFLIQYYNGEERAKGNILERFSAQQFPDLHSELNLSSLELGDSALYFCASSARGVAETQYFGPGTRLLVL.

The gene calls are TRBV19 and TRBJ2-7, with 9 bases lining up with TRBD1. From germline, CDR1 is LNHDA and CDR2 SQIVND (reference sequence). V lost 4 bases and J lost 3; bases outside the gene matches: 10. This CDR3 spans 16 amino acids. The CDR3 nucleotides are TGTGCCAGTAGTAGATCTGGGACAGGGAGTCGCTACGAGCAGTACTTC. It specifies CASSRSGTGSRYEQYF.

This chain links TRBV19 with TRBJ2-3; 10 bases agree with TRBD1. The CDR3 spans 16 residues. Trimming removed 6 bases from V and 0 bases from J; junction bases left unmatched: 6. The germline CDR1 and CDR2 sequences are LNHDA and SQIVND (reference sequence). The DNA for the CDR3 is TGTGCCAGTAGGCCTAGGACAGGGGGAAGCACAGATACGCAGTATTTT. It yields the protein CASRPRTGGSTDTQYF.